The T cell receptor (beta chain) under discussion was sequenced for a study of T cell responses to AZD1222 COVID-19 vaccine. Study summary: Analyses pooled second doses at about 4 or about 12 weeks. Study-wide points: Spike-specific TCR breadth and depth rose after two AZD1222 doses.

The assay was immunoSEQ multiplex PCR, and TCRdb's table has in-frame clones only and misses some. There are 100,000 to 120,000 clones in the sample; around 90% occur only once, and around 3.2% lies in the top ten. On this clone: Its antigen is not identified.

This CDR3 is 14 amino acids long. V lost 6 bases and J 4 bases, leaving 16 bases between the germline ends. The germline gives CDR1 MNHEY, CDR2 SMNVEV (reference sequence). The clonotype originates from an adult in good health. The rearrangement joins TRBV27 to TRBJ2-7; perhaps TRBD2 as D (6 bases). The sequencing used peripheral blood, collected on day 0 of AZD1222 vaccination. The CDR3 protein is CASRFNAGNYEQYF. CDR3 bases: TGTGCCAGCAGATTTAACGCGGGGAATTACGAGCAGTACTTC.